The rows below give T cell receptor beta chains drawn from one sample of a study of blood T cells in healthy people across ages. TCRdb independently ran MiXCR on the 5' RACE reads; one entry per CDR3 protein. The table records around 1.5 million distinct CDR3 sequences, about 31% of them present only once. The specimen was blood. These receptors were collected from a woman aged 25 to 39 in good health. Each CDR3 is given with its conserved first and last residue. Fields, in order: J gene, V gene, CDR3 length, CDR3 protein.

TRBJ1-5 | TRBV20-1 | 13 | CSARDISDQPQHF
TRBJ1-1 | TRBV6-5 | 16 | CASKTGWDSEGAEAFF
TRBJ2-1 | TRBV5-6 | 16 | CASSPGTSYFRNEQFF
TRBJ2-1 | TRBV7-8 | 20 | CASSRRVAGGPLSSYNEQFF
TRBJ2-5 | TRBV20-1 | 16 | CSARPRTGGIQETQYF
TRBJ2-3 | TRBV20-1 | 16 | CSSGLAGGPWGDTQYF
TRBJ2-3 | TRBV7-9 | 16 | CASSITGGERTDTQYF
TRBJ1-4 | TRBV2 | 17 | CASSIAILGGTNEKLFF
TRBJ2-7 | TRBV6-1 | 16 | CASSEAGRVLGYEQYF
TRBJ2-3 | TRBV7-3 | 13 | CASSVIVTDTQYF
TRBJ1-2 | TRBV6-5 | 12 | CASSRDSSGYTF
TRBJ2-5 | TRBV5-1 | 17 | CASSGGTGTILAETQYF
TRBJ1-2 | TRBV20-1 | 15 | CSAPLPGHLNYGYTF
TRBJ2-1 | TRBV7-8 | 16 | CASSASLSSSYNEQFF
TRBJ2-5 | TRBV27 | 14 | CASSGQGLGETQYF
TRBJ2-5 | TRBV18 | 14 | CASSPPRGQETQYF
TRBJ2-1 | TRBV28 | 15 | CTSSLTGETYNEQFF
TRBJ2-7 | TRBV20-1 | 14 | CSARGSSKGDEQYF
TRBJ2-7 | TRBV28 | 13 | CATVDSLSYEQYF
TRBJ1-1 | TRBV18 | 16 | CASSPQTMGMNTEAFF
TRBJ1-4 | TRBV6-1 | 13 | CATQLPGGKKLFF
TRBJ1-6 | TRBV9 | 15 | CASSVTRGGNSPLHF
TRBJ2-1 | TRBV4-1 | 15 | CASSHPGLAGNEQFF
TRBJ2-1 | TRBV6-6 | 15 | CASSQERNSYNEQFF
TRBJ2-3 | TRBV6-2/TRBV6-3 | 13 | CASRQGGCDTQYF
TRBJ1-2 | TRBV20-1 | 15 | CSARELAGAHYGYTF
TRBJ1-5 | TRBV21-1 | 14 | CASSKARGLEPQHF
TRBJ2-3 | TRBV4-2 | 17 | CASSPSTSGGGTDTQYF